The T cell receptor beta chain under discussion was sequenced for a study of T-cell reconstitution after alpha-beta-depleted transplantation in children. Germline lookup yields CDR1 SGHRS and CDR2 YFSETQ. The CDR3 length is 15 residues. V was trimmed by 0 bases and J by 2 bases, leaving 6 bases between them. Molecular barcoding with unique molecular identifiers was used for the TCRbeta library. TCRdb re-derived calls from the PCR reads in MiXCR, one entry per CDR3 protein. The sample holds 600,000 to 700,000 distinct CDR3 sequences, approximately 16% seen once. This clonotype was observed at least ten times.

V and J are TRBV5-1 and TRBJ1-6; possibly TRBD1 for D (5 bases). This receptor was obtained from a human donor who donated a stem cell graft to a child with acute myeloid leukemia. The source was PBMCs from the stem cell graft donor, collected from the stem cell graft. CDR3 bases: TGCGCCAGCAGCTTGGGACAGCCCTATAATTCACCCCTCCACTTT. Its translation is CASSLGQPYNSPLHF.